The present T cell receptor (beta chain) was sequenced within a study of shared clonotypes between healthy human individuals. Whole-study results and caveats: Generally, naive subsets came out with larger estimated richness than memory subsets.

Worth noting for this clone: The antigen remains unidentified.

TCRdb keeps only in-frame clones here, not all; method: immunoSEQ multiplex PCR. The sample contains approximately 640,000 clones, about three quarters of which appear only once. The CDR3 loop spans 16 amino acids. The V gene end was trimmed by 4 bases and the J gene end by 8 bases; junction bases not matched to a gene: 14. CDR1 is SGHDN and CDR2 is FVKESK in the germline V gene. The chain is built from TRBV14 and TRBJ1-2; TRBD1 aligns across 9 bases. This sequence was found in a woman aged 25 to 45 in good health. Material: memory CD4+ T cells sorted from blood. Subset reported: CD45RA-negative fraction. DNA of the CDR3: TGTGCCAGCAGCCCCGGATTCCGGGACAGGGTTCTCGGCTACACCTTC. Amino acid sequence: CASSPGFRDRVLGYTF.